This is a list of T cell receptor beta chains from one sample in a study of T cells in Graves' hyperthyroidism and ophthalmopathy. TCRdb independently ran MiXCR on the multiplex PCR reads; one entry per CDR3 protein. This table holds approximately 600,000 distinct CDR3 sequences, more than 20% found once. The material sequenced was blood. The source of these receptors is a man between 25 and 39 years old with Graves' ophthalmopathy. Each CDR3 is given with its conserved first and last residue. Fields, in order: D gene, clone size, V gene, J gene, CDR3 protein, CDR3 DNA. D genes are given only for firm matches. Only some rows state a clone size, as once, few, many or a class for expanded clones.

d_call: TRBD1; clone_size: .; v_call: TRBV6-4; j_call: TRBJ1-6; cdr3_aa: CASSVATGYSPLHF; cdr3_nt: TGTGCCAGCAGCGTCGCGACAGGGTACTCACCCCTCCACTTT
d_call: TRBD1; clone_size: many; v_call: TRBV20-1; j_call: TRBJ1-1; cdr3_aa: CSARTGGMNTEAFF; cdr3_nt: TGCAGTGCTAGAACAGGGGGGATGAACACTGAAGCTTTCTTT
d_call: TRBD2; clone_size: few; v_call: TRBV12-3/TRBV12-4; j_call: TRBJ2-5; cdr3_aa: CASTPLAGVGETQYF; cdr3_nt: TGTGCCAGCACCCCACTAGCGGGAGTAGGAGAGACCCAGTACTTC
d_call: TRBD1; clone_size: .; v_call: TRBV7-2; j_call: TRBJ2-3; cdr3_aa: CASSLVDRPSTDTQYF; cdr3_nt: TGTGCCAGCAGCTTAGTGGACAGGCCTAGCACAGATACGCAGTATTTT
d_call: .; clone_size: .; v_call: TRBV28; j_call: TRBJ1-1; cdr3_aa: CAGSGGPVGMNTEAFF; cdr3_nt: TGTGCCGGCAGCGGCGGCCCAGTCGGCATGAACACTGAAGCTTTCTTT
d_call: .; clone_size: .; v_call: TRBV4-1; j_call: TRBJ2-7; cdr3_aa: CASSFRFSYEQYF; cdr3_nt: TGCGCCAGCAGCTTCCGGTTCTCCTACGAGCAGTACTTC
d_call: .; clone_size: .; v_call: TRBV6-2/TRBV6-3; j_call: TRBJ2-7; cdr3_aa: CASSPDPREQYF; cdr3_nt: TGTGCCAGCAGTCCAGACCCGAGGGAGCAGTACTTC
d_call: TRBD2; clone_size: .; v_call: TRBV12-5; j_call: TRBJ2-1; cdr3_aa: CASGLGSGRTYNEQFF; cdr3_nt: TGTGCTAGTGGTTTGGGTAGCGGGAGGACCTACAATGAGCAGTTCTTC
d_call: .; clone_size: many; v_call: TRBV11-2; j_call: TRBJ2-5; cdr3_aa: CASSLPGSAETQYF; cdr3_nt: TGTGCCAGCAGCTTACCCGGCTCCGCGGAGACCCAGTACTTC
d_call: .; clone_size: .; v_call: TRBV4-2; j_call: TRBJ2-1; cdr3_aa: CASSQGGTTYNEQFF; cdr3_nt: TGTGCCAGCAGCCAGGGCGGGACCACTTACAATGAGCAGTTCTTC
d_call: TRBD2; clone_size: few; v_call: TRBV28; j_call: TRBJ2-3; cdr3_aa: CASSEGRAGTYTQYF; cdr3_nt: TGTGCCAGCAGTGAAGGGAGGGCGGGTACATATACGCAGTATTTT
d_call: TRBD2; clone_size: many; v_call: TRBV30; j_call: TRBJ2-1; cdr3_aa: CAWSGASGYNEQFF; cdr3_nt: TGTGCCTGGAGTGGGGCTAGCGGCTACAATGAGCAGTTCTTC
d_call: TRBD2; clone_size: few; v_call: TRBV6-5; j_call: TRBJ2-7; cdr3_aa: CASSSIAGVGYEQYF; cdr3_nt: TGTGCCAGCAGTTCCATAGCGGGAGTCGGTTACGAGCAGTACTTC
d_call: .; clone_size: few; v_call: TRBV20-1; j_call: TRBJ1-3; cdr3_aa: CSAREGASSGNTIYF; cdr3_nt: TGCAGTGCTAGAGAGGGGGCCTCCTCTGGAAACACCATATATTTT
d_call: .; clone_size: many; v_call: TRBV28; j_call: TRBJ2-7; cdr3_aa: CASFNGGSSYEQYF; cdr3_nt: TGTGCCAGCTTTAACGGGGGCTCCTCCTACGAGCAGTACTTC
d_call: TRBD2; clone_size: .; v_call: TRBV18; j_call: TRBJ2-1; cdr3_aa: CATRGGRRDHFYNEQFF; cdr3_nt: TGTGCCACTCGGGGGGGGCGACGGGATCACTTTTACAATGAGCAGTTCTTC
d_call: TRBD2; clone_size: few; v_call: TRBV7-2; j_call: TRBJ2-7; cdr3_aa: CASSKGGLAGYEQYF; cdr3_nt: TGTGCCAGCAGCAAGGGGGGACTAGCTGGCTACGAGCAGTACTTC
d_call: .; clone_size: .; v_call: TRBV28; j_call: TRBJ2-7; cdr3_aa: CASSRSGGREQYF; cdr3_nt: TGTGCCAGCAGTAGGTCCGGGGGGCGCGAGCAGTACTTC
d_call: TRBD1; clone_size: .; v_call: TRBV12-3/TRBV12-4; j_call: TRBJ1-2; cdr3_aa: CASRGQGDNYGYTF; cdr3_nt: TGTGCCAGCCGGGGACAGGGGGATAACTATGGCTACACCTTC
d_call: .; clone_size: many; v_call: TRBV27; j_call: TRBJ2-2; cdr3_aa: CASSLSGTSNTGELFF; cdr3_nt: TGTGCCAGCAGTTTATCTGGGACATCGAACACCGGGGAGCTGTTTTTT
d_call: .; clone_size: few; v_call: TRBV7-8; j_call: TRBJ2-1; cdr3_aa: CASSPTSAWRRGRGEQFF; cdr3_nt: TGTGCCAGCAGCCCCACCTCGGCATGGCGGCGGGGGCGGGGTGAGCAGTTCTTC
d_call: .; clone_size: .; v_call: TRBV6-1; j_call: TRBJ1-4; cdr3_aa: CASAPQGPLNEKLFF; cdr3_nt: TGTGCCAGCGCCCCCCAGGGGCCCCTTAATGAAAAACTGTTTTTT
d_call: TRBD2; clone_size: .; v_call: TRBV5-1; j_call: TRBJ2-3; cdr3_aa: CASSTGTSGHTDTQYF; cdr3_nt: TGCGCCAGCAGTACGGGGACTAGCGGGCACACAGATACGCAGTATTTT
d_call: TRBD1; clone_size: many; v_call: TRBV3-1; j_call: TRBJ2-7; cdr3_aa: CASSHDGTGSLEQYF; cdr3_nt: TGTGCCAGCAGCCACGATGGGACAGGGAGCCTCGAGCAGTACTTC